These 26 T cell receptor beta chains were sequenced from one sample in a study of blood T cell repertoires in COVID-19. Using immunoSEQ multiplex PCR, the repertoire was profiled, and TCRdb retains in-frame clones only, with some absent. The sample consists of about 64,000 clones, roughly 88% of them appearing once. Sample: peripheral blood. Source of these receptors: an older woman with acute or convalescent COVID-19.

The genes are TRBV6-5 and TRBJ1-2; 9 nucleotides agree with TRBD1. The CDR3 length is 13 residues. The germline V gene encodes CDR1 MNHEY and CDR2 SVGAGI. With 4 bases clipped from V and 5 bases from J, the junction kept 2 bases outside the gene matches. The CDR3 DNA reads as TGTGCCAGCAGTTTGACAGGGGGATATGGCTACACCTTC. The encoded protein is CASSLTGGYGYTF.

The rearrangement uses TRBV10-3 and TRBJ1-2; D possibly corresponds to TRBD1 (5 bases). Per germline, CDR1 ENHRY and CDR2 SYGVKD. V lost 7 bases to trimming and J lost 4 bases, with 22 bases between them. This CDR3 has 16 residues. CDR3 DNA sequence: TGTGCCATCACCGAAACCTCCCACAGGTATACCTATGGCTACACCTTC. Amino acid sequence: CAITETSHRYTYGYTF.

The chain employs TRBV2 and TRBJ2-3; TRBD2 agrees at 8 bases. V dropped 8 bases and J dropped 4; count of bases not matched to a gene: 11. CDR3 length: 15 residues. Germline V gene sequence: CDR1 SNHLY, CDR2 FYNNEI. The CDR3 DNA reads TGTGCCAGCTCCATCCCCCCCGGGGGGGCAGATACGCAGTATTTT. This sequence encodes CASSIPPGGADTQYF. Full variable domain (missing parts from reference TRBV2 and TRBJ2-3): EPEVTQTPSHQVTQMGQEVILRCVPISNHLYFYWYRQILGQKVEFLVSFYNNEISEKSEIFDDQFSVERPDGSNFTLKIRSTKLEDSAMYFCASSIPPGGADTQYFGPGTRLTVL.

The CDR3 DNA reads TGTGCCAGCAGCCAAGGGGAGGGCACAGATACGCAGTATTTT. Its translation: CASSQGEGTDTQYF. V gene TRBV4-2 combines with J gene TRBJ2-3; D might be TRBD2 (6 bases). In germline, CDR1 is LGHNA, CDR2 YNFKEQ. The V and J ends lost 1 base and 1 base respectively, with 6 bases between them. CDR3 size: 14 residues.

This clone was picked up many times. The identical CDR3 is also encoded by other nucleotide sequences in the sample. This chain links TRBV5-1 with TRBJ2-2, with D unclear. Germline lookup yields CDR1 SGHRS and CDR2 YFSETQ. CDR3 size: 15 residues. The V and J ends lost 0 bases and 2 bases respectively, with 8 bases between them. The CDR3 loop is CASSLGGSNTGELFF. DNA of the CDR3: TGCGCCAGCAGCTTGGGTGGCAGTAACACCGGGGAGCTGTTTTTT.

This clone appeared once. The gene calls are TRBV4-2 and TRBJ2-3; maybe TRBD2 (6 bases). This CDR3 is 15 amino acids long. Germline CDR1 reads LGHNA; CDR2 reads YNFKEQ. With 0 bases removed from V and 2 bases from J, the gap between germline ends came to 9 bases. The CDR3 sequence: CASSQDGDFTDTQYF. CDR3 coding DNA: TGTGCCAGCAGCCAAGATGGGGACTTCACAGATACGCAGTATTTT.

Turning to this clone: Sequence at one end of the junction differs from germline and may be a read error. The V and J genes are TRBV6-5 and TRBJ1-2, with D maybe TRBD1 (6 bases). The CDR3 length is 11 residues. Germline CDR1 reads MNHEY; CDR2 reads SVGAGI. CDR3 sequence (DNA): TGTACCAGCAGTCAGGGGTTTGGCTACACCTTC. Its protein is CTSSQGFGYTF.

The V gene is TRBV6-1, the J gene TRBJ2-3; 7 nucleotides agree with TRBD1. J gave up 0 bases and V 3 bases, and 9 bases lay outside the gene matches. The CDR3 is 17 residues long. Germline lookup yields CDR1 MNHNS and CDR2 SASEGT. DNA of the CDR3: TGTGCCAGCAGTGACCTTCGGAAGACAGGGAGCACAGATACGCAGTATTTT. It specifies CASSDLRKTGSTDTQYF.

This clone came up a few times. The chain combines TRBV29-1 with TRBJ2-1; 13 positions agree with TRBD2. The CDR3 totals 17 residues. The V segment lost 4 bases and the J segment 4 bases; nucleotides outside the gene matches: 10. CDR1 is SQVTM and CDR2 is ANQGSEA in the germline V gene. Here the CDR3 reads CSVAATSGGEIYNEQFF. DNA for the CDR3: TGCAGCGTTGCAGCCACTAGCGGGGGGGAAATATACAATGAGCAGTTCTTC.

J is TRBJ1-1 and V is TRBV6-5, with 8 positions matching TRBD1. J was trimmed by 7 bases and V by 6 bases; bases with no gene match: 7. The CDR3 totals 13 residues. From germline, CDR1 is MNHEY and CDR2 SVGAGI. The chain's CDR3 is CASSDRGAGEAFF. The CDR3 DNA follows: TGTGCCAGCAGCGACAGGGGCGCGGGTGAAGCTTTCTTT.

The chain combines TRBV6-1 with TRBJ1-2; D gene uncertain. This CDR3 contains 13 residues. Trimming left V 3 bases short and J 8 bases short, with 13 bases between. CDR1 is MNHNS, CDR2 SASEGT, per germline. CDR3 residues: CASSDWAGTGYTF. CDR3 coding DNA: TGTGCCAGCAGTGATTGGGCAGGCACGGGCTACACCTTC.

The gene calls are TRBV11-2 and TRBJ1-2, with a tentative D call TRBD1 (5 bases). V was pared by 1 base and J by 7 bases, with 10 bases between. The CDR3 consists of 13 residues. Germline CDR1 and CDR2: SGHAT and FQNNGV. CDR3 sequence reads: CASSLGTNGGYTF. In DNA, the CDR3 is TGTGCCAGCAGCTTAGGGACAAATGGTGGCTACACCTTC.

This clone occurred a few times. This chain connects TRBV4-2 to TRBJ2-3; D is perhaps TRBD1 (6 bases). Looked up from germline, CDR1 is LGHNA and CDR2 is YNFKEQ. Trimming pared 1 base from V and 5 bases from J, leaving 19 bases between. This CDR3 region has 17 residues. CDR3 sequence (DNA): TGTGCCAGCAGCCAAGCCGGTCTAGAGGGGGTTGGAGATACGCAGTATTTT. Protein: CASSQAGLEGVGDTQYF.

J is TRBJ1-6 and V is TRBV19, with 8 positions matching TRBD1. Looked up from germline, CDR1 is LNHDA and CDR2 is SQIVND (reference sequence). The CDR3 runs to 15 residues. V lost 6 bases and J lost 5; bases outside the gene matches: 6. CDR3 in amino acids: CASSSTGANNSPLHF. CDR3 DNA: TGTGCCAGTAGCTCGACAGGGGCGAATAATTCACCCCTCCACTTT.

This clone was seen a few times. The chain recombines TRBV4-1 with TRBJ2-3; 10 nucleotides agree with TRBD1. The junction had 3 bases not matched to a gene; V was cut back by 1 base and J by 2 bases. This CDR3 is built from 16 residues. The germline V gene has CDR1 MGHRA and CDR2 YSYEKL. The CDR3 DNA reads TGCGCCAGCAGCCAAGCGGACAGGGGGTACACAGATACGCAGTATTTT. Translated: CASSQADRGYTDTQYF.

The V call is TRBV7-2, the J call TRBJ1-6; 8 nucleotides line up with TRBD1. Trimming at V came to 4 bases and at J to 8 bases, leaving 7 bases not matched to a gene. CDR3 length equals 15 residues. Germline assignment: CDR1 SGHTA and CDR2 FQGNSA. CDR3 residues: CASSYRGSRDSPLHF. The CDR3 DNA reads TGTGCCAGCAGCTACAGGGGGTCACGGGATTCACCCCTCCACTTT.

This chain joins TRBV7-2 and TRBJ2-7; TRBD2 matches at 11 bases. The V gene's germline CDR1 is SGHTA and CDR2 FQGNSA. The junction had 9 bases not matched to a gene; V was cut back by 2 bases and J by 9 bases. CDR3 length: 15 amino acids. This CDR3 reads CASSLRLAGPTGQYF. The CDR3 DNA sequence: TGTGCCAGCAGCTTACGACTAGCGGGGCCTACGGGGCAGTACTTC.

The chain uses TRBV11-2 and TRBJ1-2; no reliable D call. CDR1 SGHAT and CDR2 FQNNGV come from the germline V gene. This CDR3 has 14 amino acids. The V end was cut by 5 bases, the J end by 4 bases, with 14 bases between. CDR3: CASSPARGIYGYTF. The CDR3 DNA reads TGTGCCAGCAGCCCAGCCCGGGGAATCTATGGCTACACCTTC.

The rearrangement joins TRBV5-5 to TRBJ1-1, with a tentative D call TRBD1 (5 bases). Trimming shortened V by 0 bases and J by 8 bases, and 8 bases separated the two germline ends. Germline V CDR1 and CDR2: SGHKS, YYEKEE (reference sequence). The CDR3 length is 12 residues. This chain's CDR3 is CASSLGEGEAFF. The CDR3 DNA follows: TGTGCCAGCAGCTTGGGGGAGGGGGAAGCTTTCTTT.

The chain joins TRBV29-1 to TRBJ1-3; 9 bases fit TRBD1. The CDR3 runs 14 residues. CDR1 and CDR2 from the germline V gene are SQVTM and ANQGSEA. V trimming: 6 bases; J trimming: 3 bases; junction bases outside the gene matches: 6. The CDR3 DNA sequence: TGCAGCGTGGACCGGGACAGGGTTGGAAACACCATATATTTT. Amino acids: CSVDRDRVGNTIYF.

The chain recombines TRBV30 with TRBJ1-2, with D uncertain. V was trimmed by 5 bases and J by 0 bases, leaving 13 bases between them. The CDR3 has 14 residues. The germline V gene encodes CDR1 GTSNPN and CDR2 SVGIG (reference sequence). This CDR3 reads CAWGYDFANYGYTF. CDR3 bases: TGTGCCTGGGGGTACGACTTCGCTAACTATGGCTACACCTTC.

The chain employs TRBV2 and TRBJ1-4, with 9 positions matching TRBD1. Germline CDR1 is SNHLY and CDR2 is FYNNEI. With V trimmed by 4 bases and J by 8 bases, 2 bases remained unmatched. The CDR3 contains 13 residues. Here the CDR3 DNA reads TGTGCCAGCAGTGGTGGGACAGGGGAAAAACTGTTTTTT. Translating gives CASSGGTGEKLFF.

The rearrangement links TRBV20-1 to TRBJ2-5; D is possibly TRBD2 (5 bases). Germline-derived CDR1 and CDR2 are DFQATT and SNEGSKA (reference sequence). Trimming cost V 3 bases and J 2 bases, with 10 bases left between them. The CDR3 extends over 13 amino acids. CDR3 sequence (DNA): TGCAGTGCTAGTCTAGCTGTACAAGAGACCCAGTACTTC. Amino acid sequence: CSASLAVQETQYF.

V gene TRBV27 combines with J gene TRBJ1-5; possible D gene TRBD1, 5 bases. This CDR3 is 15 amino acids long. The germline V and J ends were trimmed by 8 bases and 2 bases, with 16 bases remaining between them. Germline V gives CDR1 MNHEY, CDR2 SMNVEV (reference sequence). The CDR3 DNA reads as TGTGCCAGCGGATGGGGGGGTGGGGGCAATCAGCCCCAGCATTTT. As protein: CASGWGGGGNQPQHF.

V and J are TRBV9 and TRBJ1-1; D is unclear. V was pared by 6 bases and J by 3 bases, with 15 bases between. The CDR3 sequence is 14 residues long. Per the germline V gene, CDR1 is SGDLS and CDR2 is YYNGEE. CDR3 sequence (DNA): TGTGCCAGCAACCGGGAGGTTTCGGACACTGAAGCTTTCTTT. It is translated as CASNREVSDTEAFF.

The chain employs TRBV15 and TRBJ2-3, with 7 bases aligning to TRBD2. This CDR3 spans 19 amino acids. Germline V gene sequence: CDR1 LNHNV, CDR2 YYDKDF (reference sequence). V dropped 0 bases and J dropped 2; count of bases not matched to a gene: 14. CDR3 DNA: TGTGCCACCAGCAGAGATCGGTCCGGGGCTAGCGGTTACACAGATACGCAGTATTTT. This sequence encodes CATSRDRSGASGYTDTQYF.